The 6 T cell receptor beta chains presented below share a single source sample, sequenced in a study of blood T cell repertoires in COVID-19. Profiling relied on immunoSEQ multiplex PCR, and the TCRdb table lists in-frame clones only, not all of them. Altogether about 98,000 clones are present, roughly 86% being singletons, with the ten largest covering around a tenth. The sequenced material came from peripheral blood. The receptors derive from a man in his fifties with acute or convalescent COVID-19.

This clone was detected only once. The chain uses TRBV5-1 and TRBJ2-7, with a tentative D call TRBD2 (5 bases). V lost 6 bases and J 1 base, leaving 14 bases between the germline ends. Germline CDR1 and CDR2: SGHRS and YFSETQ. The length of the CDR3 is 14 residues. The CDR3 sequence: CASTSKRDSYEQYF. The CDR3 DNA follows: TGCGCCAGCACCTCAAAACGGGATTCCTACGAGCAGTACTTC.

The chain employs TRBV5-5 and TRBJ1-5; D may be TRBD1 (6 bases). Germline CDR1 and CDR2: SGHKS and YYEKEE (reference sequence). V gave up 0 bases and J gave up 7 bases, with 17 bases separating them. The CDR3 consists of 16 residues. CDR3 protein: CASSLGEGVVEQPQHF. The CDR3 DNA sequence: TGTGCCAGCAGCTTGGGAGAGGGGGTAGTAGAGCAGCCCCAGCATTTT.

This chain links TRBV5-1 with TRBJ1-1; D remains ambiguous. The germline V and J ends were trimmed by 2 bases and 1 base, with 12 bases remaining between them. Per the germline V gene, CDR1 is SGHRS and CDR2 is YFSETQ. The CDR3 sequence is 15 residues long. This CDR3 reads CASSFEGAANTEAFF. DNA for the CDR3: TGCGCCAGCAGCTTCGAGGGAGCCGCGAACACTGAAGCTTTCTTT.

The chain recombines TRBV7-2 with TRBJ2-7; D ambiguous. Trimming shortened V by 8 bases and J by 5 bases, and 22 bases separated the two germline ends. Germline CDR1 and CDR2: SGHTA and FQGNSA. The CDR3 length is 15 residues. The CDR3 DNA is TGTGCCAGCTCCAGCGTTCGGCTTCACGGTAACGAGCAGTACTTC. It encodes CASSSVRLHGNEQYF.

This rearrangement joins TRBV23-1 to TRBJ1-1; D remains ambiguous. TRBV23-1 is an ORF, and what it does is uncertain. The CDR3 covers 16 residues. The germline V and J ends were trimmed by 10 bases and 1 base, with 22 bases remaining between them. CDR3 sequence (DNA): TGCGCCACCCCGAGGAGCTTGACTGTGGCGAACACTGAAGCTTTCTTT. Its protein is CATPRSLTVANTEAFF.

The chain joins TRBV27 to TRBJ1-5; D remains ambiguous. Germline V gene sequence: CDR1 MNHEY, CDR2 SMNVEV (reference sequence). This CDR3 is built from 13 residues. Deletions cut 7 bases from V and 6 bases from J, with 13 bases between. CDR3 sequence: CASTPPGGQPQHF. For the CDR3, the DNA is TGTGCCAGCACCCCCCCCGGAGGTCAGCCCCAGCATTTT.